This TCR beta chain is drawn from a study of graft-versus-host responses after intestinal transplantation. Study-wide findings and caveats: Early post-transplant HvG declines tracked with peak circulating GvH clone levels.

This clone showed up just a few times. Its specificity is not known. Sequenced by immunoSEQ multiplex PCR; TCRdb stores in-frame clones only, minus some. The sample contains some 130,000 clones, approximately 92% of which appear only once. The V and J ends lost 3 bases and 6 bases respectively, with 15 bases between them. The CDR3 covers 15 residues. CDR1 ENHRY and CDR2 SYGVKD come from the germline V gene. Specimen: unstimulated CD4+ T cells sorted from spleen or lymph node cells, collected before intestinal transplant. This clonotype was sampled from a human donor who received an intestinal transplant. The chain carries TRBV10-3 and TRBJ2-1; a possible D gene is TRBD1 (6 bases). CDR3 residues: CAISDLGTPRNEQFF. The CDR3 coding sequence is TGTGCCATCAGTGACCTCGGGACACCCCGCAATGAGCAGTTCTTC.